The T cell receptor beta chain described here comes from a study of cytotoxic CD8 clonotypes in ibrutinib-treated CLL. TCRdb's table, derived via immunoSEQ multiplex PCR, lists solely in-frame clones and lacks some. The sample has some 140,000 clones; approximately 81% are singletons. Sample: PBMCs, taken after 24 months of ibrutinib treatment. The receptor comes from a human donor with chronic lymphocytic leukemia.

CDR3 protein: CASSPAENQPQHF. Written as DNA, the CDR3 is TGTGCCAGCAGCCCAGCAGAGAATCAGCCCCAGCATTTT. The chain combines TRBV7-6 with TRBJ1-5; no clear D gene. Germline V CDR1 and CDR2: SGHVS, FNYEAQ. The CDR3 totals 13 residues. The germline V and J ends were trimmed by 5 bases and 4 bases, with 9 bases remaining between them.